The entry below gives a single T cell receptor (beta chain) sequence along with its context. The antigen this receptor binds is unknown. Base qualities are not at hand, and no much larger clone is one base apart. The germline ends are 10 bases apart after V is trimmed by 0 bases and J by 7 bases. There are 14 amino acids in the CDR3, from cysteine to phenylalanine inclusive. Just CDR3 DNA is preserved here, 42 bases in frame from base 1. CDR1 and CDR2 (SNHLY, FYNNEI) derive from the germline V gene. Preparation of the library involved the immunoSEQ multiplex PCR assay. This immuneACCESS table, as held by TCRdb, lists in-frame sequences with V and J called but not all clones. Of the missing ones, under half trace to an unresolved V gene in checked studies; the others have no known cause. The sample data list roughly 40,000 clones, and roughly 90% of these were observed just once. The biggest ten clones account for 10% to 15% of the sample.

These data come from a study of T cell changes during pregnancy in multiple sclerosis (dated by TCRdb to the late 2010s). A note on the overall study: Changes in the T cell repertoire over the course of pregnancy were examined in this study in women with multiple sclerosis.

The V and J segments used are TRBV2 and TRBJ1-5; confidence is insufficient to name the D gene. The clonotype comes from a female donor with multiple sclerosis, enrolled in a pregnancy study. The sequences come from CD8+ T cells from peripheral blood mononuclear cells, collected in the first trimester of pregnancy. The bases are TGTGCCAGCAGTGAAGCGAGGAAAGGACAGCCCCAGCATTTT. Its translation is CASSEARKGQPQHF.